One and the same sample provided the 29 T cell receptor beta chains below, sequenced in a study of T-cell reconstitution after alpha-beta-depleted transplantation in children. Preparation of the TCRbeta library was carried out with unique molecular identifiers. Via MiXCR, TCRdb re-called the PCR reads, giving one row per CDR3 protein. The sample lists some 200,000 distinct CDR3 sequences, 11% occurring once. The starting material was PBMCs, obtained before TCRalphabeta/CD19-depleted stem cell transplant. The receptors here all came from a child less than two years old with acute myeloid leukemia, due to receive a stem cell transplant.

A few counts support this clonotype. The CDR3 DNA follows: TGCAGTGCCCTAGGTATTAGCGGGAACTACAATGAGCAGTTCTTC. This translates into CSALGISGNYNEQFF. The chain combines TRBV20-1 with TRBJ2-1, with 8 bases fitting TRBD2. Germline values: CDR1 DFQATT, CDR2 SNEGSKA (reference sequence). The CDR3 has 15 residues. V lost 6 bases and J lost 3; bases outside the gene matches: 10.

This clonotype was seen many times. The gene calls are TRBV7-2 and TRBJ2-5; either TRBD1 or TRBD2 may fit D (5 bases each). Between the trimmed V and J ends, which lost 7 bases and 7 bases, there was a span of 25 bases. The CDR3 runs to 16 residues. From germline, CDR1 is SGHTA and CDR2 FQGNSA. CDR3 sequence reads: CASNIGASFIDGTQYF. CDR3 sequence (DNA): TGTGCCAGCAACATTGGGGCTAGCTTTATCGATGGGACCCAGTACTTC.

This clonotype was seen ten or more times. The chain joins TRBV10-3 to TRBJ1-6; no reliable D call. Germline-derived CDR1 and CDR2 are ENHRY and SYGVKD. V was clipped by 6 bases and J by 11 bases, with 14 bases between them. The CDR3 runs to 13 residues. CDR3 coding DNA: TGTGCCATCAGGAATCCGACCGCGGCACCCCTCCACTTT. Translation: CAIRNPTAAPLHF.

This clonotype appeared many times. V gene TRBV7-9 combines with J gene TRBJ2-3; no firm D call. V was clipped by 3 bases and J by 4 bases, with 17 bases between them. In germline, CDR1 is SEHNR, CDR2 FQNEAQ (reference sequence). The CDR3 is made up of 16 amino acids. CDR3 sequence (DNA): TGTGCCAGCAGCTTGGGCCCCTGGGGTGCTTCAGATACGCAGTATTTT. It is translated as CASSLGPWGASDTQYF.

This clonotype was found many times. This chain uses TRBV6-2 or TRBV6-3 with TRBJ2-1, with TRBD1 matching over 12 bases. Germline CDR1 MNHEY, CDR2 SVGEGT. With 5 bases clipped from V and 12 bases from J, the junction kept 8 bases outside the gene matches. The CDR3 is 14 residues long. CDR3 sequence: CASSAGTGGARQFF. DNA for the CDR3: TGTGCCAGCAGTGCCGGGACAGGGGGCGCGAGGCAGTTCTTC.

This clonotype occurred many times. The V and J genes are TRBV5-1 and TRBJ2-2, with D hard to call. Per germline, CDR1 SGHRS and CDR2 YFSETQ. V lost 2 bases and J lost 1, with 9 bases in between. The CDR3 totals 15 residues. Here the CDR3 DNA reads TGCGCCAGCAGCTTACCGAACGTGAACACCGGGGAGCTGTTTTTT. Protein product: CASSLPNVNTGELFF.

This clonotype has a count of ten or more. CDR3 region: CAIRQGETQYF. The CDR3 DNA sequence: TGTGCCATCAGACAGGGAGAGACCCAGTACTTC. This chain links TRBV10-3 with TRBJ2-5; a weak D match, TRBD1 (6 bases). The CDR3 totals 11 residues. Germline CDR1 ENHRY, CDR2 SYGVKD. Trimming left V 6 bases short and J 4 bases short, with 6 bases between.

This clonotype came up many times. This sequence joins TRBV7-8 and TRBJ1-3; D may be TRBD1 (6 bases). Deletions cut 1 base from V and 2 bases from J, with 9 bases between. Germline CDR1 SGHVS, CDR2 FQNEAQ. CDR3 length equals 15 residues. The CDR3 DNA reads TGTGCCAGCAGCTTAGACAGGGTTGCTGGAAACACCATATATTTT. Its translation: CASSLDRVAGNTIYF.

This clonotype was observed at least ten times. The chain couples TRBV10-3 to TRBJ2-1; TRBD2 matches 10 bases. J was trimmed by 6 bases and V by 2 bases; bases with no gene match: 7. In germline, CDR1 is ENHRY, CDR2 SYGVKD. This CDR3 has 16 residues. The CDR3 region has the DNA TGTGCCATCAGTGAGATCTGGGCTAGCGGGAGCAATGAGCAGTTCTTC. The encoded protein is CAISEIWASGSNEQFF.

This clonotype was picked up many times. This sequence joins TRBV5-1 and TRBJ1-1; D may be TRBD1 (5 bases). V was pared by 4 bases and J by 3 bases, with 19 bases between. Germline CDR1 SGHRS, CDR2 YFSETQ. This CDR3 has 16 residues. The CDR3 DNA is TGCGCCAGCAGCCCAGTCGTCGGGGGGGTGGACACTGAAGCTTTCTTT. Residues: CASSPVVGGVDTEAFF.

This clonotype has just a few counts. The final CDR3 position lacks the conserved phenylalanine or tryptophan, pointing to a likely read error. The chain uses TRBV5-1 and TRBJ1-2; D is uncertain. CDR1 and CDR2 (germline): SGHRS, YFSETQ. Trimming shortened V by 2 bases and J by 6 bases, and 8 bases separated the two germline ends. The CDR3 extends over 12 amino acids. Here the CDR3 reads CASSFGEHGYTV. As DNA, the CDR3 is TGCGCCAGCAGCTTCGGAGAACATGGCTACACCGTC.

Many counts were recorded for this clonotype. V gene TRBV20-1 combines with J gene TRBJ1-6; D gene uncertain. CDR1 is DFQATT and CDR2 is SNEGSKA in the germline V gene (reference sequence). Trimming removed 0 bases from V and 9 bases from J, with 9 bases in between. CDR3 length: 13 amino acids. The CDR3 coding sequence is TGCAGTGCTAGAGAGCATGAGGGTTCACCCCTCCACTTT. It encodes CSAREHEGSPLHF.

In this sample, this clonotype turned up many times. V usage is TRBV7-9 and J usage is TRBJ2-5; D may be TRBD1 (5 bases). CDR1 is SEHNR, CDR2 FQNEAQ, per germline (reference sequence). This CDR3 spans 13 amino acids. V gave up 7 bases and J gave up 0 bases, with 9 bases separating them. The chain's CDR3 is CASNAGNQETQYF. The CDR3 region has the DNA TGTGCCAGCAACGCAGGGAACCAAGAGACCCAGTACTTC.

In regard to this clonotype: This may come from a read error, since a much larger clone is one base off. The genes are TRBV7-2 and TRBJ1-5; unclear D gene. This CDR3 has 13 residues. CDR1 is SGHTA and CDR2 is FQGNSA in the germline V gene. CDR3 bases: TGTGCCAGCGGCTTAGCGCAGACGGGGCCCCAGCATTTT. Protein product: CASGLAQTGPQHF.

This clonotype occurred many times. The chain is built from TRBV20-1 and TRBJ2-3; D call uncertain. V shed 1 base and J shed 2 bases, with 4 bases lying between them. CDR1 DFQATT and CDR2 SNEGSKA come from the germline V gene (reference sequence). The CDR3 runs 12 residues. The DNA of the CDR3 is TGCAGTGCTAGAGCGTTCACAGATACGCAGTATTTT. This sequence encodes CSARAFTDTQYF.

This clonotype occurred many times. CDR3 in DNA: TGTGCCAGCAGCTCACAACCCGGGGGGGAGCTGTTTTTT. As protein: CASSSQPGGELFF. The chain couples TRBV7-2 to TRBJ2-2; no definite D call. The CDR3 has 13 residues. Germline values: CDR1 SGHTA, CDR2 FQGNSA. V dropped 4 bases and J dropped 8 bases, with 11 bases sitting between them.

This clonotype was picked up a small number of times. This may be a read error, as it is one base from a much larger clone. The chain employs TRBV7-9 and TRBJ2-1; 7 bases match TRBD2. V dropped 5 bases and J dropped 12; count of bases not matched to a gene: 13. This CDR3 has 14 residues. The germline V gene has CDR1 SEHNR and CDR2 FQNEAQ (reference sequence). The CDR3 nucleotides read TGTGCCAGCAGCCCGGGGGGTTTGGGGCAGGTGCAGTTCTTC. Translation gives CASSPGGLGQVQFF. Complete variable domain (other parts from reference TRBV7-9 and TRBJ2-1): DTGVSQNPRHKITKRGQNVTFRCDPISEHNRLYWYRQTLGQGPEFLTYFQNEAQLEKSRLLSDRFSAERPKGSFSTLEIQRTEQGDSAMYLCASSPGGLGQVQFFGPGTRLTVL.

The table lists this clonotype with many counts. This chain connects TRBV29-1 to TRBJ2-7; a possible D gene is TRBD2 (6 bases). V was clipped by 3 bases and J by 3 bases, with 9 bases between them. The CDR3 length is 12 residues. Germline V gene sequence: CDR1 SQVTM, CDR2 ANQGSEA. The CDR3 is CSVDRLDYEQYF. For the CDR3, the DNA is TGCAGCGTTGACCGACTAGACTACGAGCAGTACTTC.

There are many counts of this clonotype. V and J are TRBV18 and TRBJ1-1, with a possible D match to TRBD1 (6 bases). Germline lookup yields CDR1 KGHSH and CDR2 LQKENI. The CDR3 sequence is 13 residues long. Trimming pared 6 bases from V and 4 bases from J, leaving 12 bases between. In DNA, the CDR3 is TGTGCCAGCTCGGAAATCAGGGGCACTGAAGCTTTCTTT. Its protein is CASSEIRGTEAFF.

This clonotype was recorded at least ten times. The CDR3 region has the DNA TGTGCCACCAGCAGAGTTGTTGGGGGGCTAGACTATGGCTACACCTTC. Translating gives CATSRVVGGLDYGYTF. The chain recombines TRBV15 with TRBJ1-2; D might be TRBD1 (6 bases). Between the trimmed V and J ends, which lost 1 base and 3 bases, there was a span of 15 bases. CDR1 is LNHNV, CDR2 YYDKDF, per germline (reference sequence). This CDR3 spans 16 amino acids.

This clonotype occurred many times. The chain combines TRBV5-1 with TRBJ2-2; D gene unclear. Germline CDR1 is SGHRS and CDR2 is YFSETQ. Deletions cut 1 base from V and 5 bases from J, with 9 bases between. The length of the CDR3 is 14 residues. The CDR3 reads CASSLYEVTGELFF. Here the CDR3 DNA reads TGCGCCAGCAGCTTGTATGAGGTTACCGGGGAGCTGTTTTTT.

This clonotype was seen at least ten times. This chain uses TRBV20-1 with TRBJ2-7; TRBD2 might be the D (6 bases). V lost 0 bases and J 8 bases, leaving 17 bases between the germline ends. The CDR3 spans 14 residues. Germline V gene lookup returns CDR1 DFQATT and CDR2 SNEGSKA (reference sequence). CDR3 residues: CSARESSGRTKQYF. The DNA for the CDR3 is TGCAGTGCTAGAGAGAGTAGCGGACGTACGAAGCAGTACTTC.

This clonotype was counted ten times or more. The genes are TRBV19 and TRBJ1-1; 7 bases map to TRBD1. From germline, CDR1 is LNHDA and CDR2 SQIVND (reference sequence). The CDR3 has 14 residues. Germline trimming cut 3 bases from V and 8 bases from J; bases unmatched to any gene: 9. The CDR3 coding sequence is TGTGCCAGTAGTATCGGAGGAGGGGGCGCGGAAGCTTTCTTT. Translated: CASSIGGGGAEAFF. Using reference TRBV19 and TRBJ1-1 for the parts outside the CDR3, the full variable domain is DGGITQSPKYLFRKEGQNVTLSCEQNLNHDAMYWYRQDPGQGLRLIYYSQIVNDFQKGDIAEGYSVSREKKESFPLTVTSAQKNPTAFYLCASSIGGGGAEAFFGQGTRLTVV.

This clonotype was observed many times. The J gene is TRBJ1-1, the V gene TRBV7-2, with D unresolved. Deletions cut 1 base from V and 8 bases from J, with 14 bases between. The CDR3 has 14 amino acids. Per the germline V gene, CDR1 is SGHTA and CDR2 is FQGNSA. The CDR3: CASSLGGGGPEAFF. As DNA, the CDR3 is TGTGCCAGCAGCTTAGGTGGTGGAGGACCCGAAGCTTTCTTT.

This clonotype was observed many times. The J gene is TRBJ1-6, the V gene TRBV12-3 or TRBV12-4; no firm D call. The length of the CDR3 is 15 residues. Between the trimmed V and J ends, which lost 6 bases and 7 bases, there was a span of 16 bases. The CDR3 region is CASSPAFRGNSPLHF. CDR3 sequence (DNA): TGTGCCAGCAGCCCGGCCTTTAGAGGGAATTCACCCCTCCACTTT.

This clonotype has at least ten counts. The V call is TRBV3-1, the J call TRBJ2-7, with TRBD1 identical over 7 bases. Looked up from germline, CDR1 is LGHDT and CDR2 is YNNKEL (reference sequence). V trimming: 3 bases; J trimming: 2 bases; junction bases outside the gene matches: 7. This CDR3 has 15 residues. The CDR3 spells CASSQEGTATYEQYF. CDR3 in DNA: TGTGCCAGCAGCCAGGAAGGGACAGCAACCTACGAGCAGTACTTC.

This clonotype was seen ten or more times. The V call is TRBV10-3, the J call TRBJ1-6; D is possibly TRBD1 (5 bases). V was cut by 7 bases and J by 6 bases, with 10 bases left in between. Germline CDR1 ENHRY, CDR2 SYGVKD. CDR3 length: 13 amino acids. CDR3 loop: CAITLDSNSPLHF. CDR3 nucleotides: TGTGCCATCACCCTCGACAGTAATTCACCCCTCCACTTT.

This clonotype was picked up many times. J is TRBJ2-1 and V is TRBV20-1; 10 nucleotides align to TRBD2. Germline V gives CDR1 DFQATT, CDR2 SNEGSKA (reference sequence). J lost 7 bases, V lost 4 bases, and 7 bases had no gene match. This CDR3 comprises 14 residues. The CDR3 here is CSATGSGRMNEQFF. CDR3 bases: TGCAGTGCTACGGGTAGCGGGAGGATGAATGAGCAGTTCTTC.

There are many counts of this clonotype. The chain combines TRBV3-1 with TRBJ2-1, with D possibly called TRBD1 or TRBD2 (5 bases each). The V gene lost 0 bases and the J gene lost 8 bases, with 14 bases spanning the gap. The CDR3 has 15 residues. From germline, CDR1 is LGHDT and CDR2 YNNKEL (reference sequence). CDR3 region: CASSQDLRGVHEQFF. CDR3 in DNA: TGTGCCAGCAGCCAAGATCTGCGAGGGGTTCATGAGCAGTTCTTC.